What follows is one T cell receptor (beta chain) and its context. Its antigen is unidentified. The PCR had 60 Vbeta and 13 Jbeta primers. Sequencing was performed with immunoSEQ multiplex PCR; in TCRdb, only in-frame clones are kept and a portion is missing. The sample has 120,000 or so clones, less than 75% seen once; the top ten hold around 3.9%. This record comes from a study of cytomegalovirus exposure and HLA in healthy donors. Points from the study as a whole: For TCR beta chains, V- and J-gene trimming was later linked to a missense DCLRE1C variant. Most subjects had HLA-A and HLA-B alleles reportedly predicted accurately by TCR beta sequences. The authors assumed roughly uniform sequencing depth across donors for presence/absence analyses.

Germline assignment: CDR1 MDHEN and CDR2 SYDVKM. The V end was cut by 1 base, the J end by 5 bases, with 14 bases between. The CDR3 has 15 residues. The sequence came from a woman aged 40 to 50 in good health and CMV-seronegative. The specimen was PBMCs. The rearrangement uses TRBV28 and TRBJ1-2; a possible D gene is TRBD1 (5 bases). The CDR3 is CASSLFSQGPYGYTF. As DNA, the CDR3 is TGTGCCAGCAGTTTATTCTCCCAGGGCCCATATGGCTACACCTTC.